Listed below are T cell receptor beta chains from one sample, sequenced in a study of cytomegalovirus exposure and HLA in healthy donors. Measured with immunoSEQ multiplex PCR; TCRdb has only the in-frame clones, and not every one. The sample holds about 200,000 clones, roughly four fifths seen once. Sequencing was done on a sample of PBMCs. All receptors derive from a man aged 30 to 39 in good health and CMV-seronegative. Each CDR3 is given with its conserved first and last residue. Each record gives: clone size, V gene, D gene, J gene, CDR3 protein, CDR3 DNA. D genes are given only for firm matches. Expanded clones are given a class, and other clones once, few, many or no size at all.

size: .
V: TRBV28
D: .
J: TRBJ2-2
CDR3: CASRTQEVNTGELFF
DNA: TGTGCCAGCAGGACACAGGAAGTCAACACCGGGGAGCTGTTTTTT

size: .
V: TRBV4-2
D: TRBD1
J: TRBJ1-1
CDR3: CASSRHRGATEAFF
DNA: TGTGCCAGCAGCCGACACAGGGGCGCCACTGAAGCTTTCTTT

size: few
V: TRBV5-1
D: TRBD2
J: TRBJ2-1
CDR3: CASSLHPGALAGSLEQFF
DNA: TGCGCCAGCAGCTTGCATCCGGGCGCCCTAGCGGGATCACTTGAGCAGTTCTTC

size: .
V: TRBV27
D: TRBD2
J: TRBJ2-2
CDR3: CASRPGGMVAGELFF
DNA: TGTGCCAGCAGGCCGGGAGGGATGGTCGCCGGGGAGCTGTTTTTT

size: few
V: TRBV28
D: .
J: TRBJ2-1
CDR3: CASSLLRSDNEQFF
DNA: TGTGCCAGCAGTTTATTAAGATCGGACAATGAGCAGTTCTTC

size: few
V: TRBV14
D: .
J: TRBJ2-7
CDR3: CASSQLHSSYEQYF
DNA: TGTGCCAGCAGCCAACTACACAGTTCCTACGAGCAGTACTTC

size: once
V: TRBV7-9
D: .
J: TRBJ2-7
CDR3: CASSLRDSQYEQYF
DNA: TGTGCCAGCAGCCTTCGGGACTCACAATACGAGCAGTACTTC

size: .
V: TRBV7-8
D: .
J: TRBJ1-1
CDR3: CASSPSDTNTEAFF
DNA: TGTGCCAGCAGCCCCTCCGACACGAACACTGAAGCTTTCTTT

size: .
V: TRBV18
D: .
J: TRBJ1-1
CDR3: CASSPRADPEAFF
DNA: TGTGCCAGCTCACCACGGGCAGACCCTGAAGCTTTCTTT

size: .
V: TRBV4-1
D: TRBD2
J: TRBJ2-6
CDR3: CASSQLAGGANVLTF
DNA: TGCGCCAGCAGCCAACTAGCGGGAGGGGCCAACGTCCTGACTTTC

size: .
V: TRBV5-1
D: TRBD1
J: TRBJ2-7
CDR3: CASSFSGTDLYEQYF
DNA: TGCGCCAGCAGCTTTTCGGGGACAGACCTCTACGAGCAGTACTTC

size: .
V: TRBV12-5
D: .
J: TRBJ2-1
CDR3: CASGTGTGLNEQFF
DNA: TGTGCTAGTGGTACCGGGACTGGCTTAAATGAGCAGTTCTTC

size: .
V: TRBV27
D: .
J: TRBJ1-3
CDR3: CASSLSPVGNTIYF
DNA: TGTGCCAGCAGTTTAAGCCCTGTTGGAAACACCATATATTTT

size: once
V: TRBV7-9
D: .
J: TRBJ2-7
CDR3: CASSPGDILAAGYEQYF
DNA: TGTGCCAGCAGCCCTGGGGATATTTTGGCAGCGGGCTACGAGCAGTACTTC

size: .
V: TRBV2
D: TRBD1
J: TRBJ2-7
CDR3: CASSDFPDRDYEQYF
DNA: TGTGCCAGCAGTGATTTCCCGGACAGGGATTACGAGCAGTACTTC

size: .
V: TRBV29-1
D: .
J: TRBJ2-5
CDR3: CSVGGGTVYQETQYF
DNA: TGCAGCGTTGGGGGCGGGACGGTGTACCAAGAGACCCAGTACTTC

size: few
V: TRBV5-4
D: TRBD1
J: TRBJ1-1
CDR3: CASSFTGGTEAFF
DNA: TGTGCCAGCAGCTTTACAGGGGGCACTGAAGCTTTCTTT

size: .
V: TRBV6-1
D: .
J: TRBJ1-2
CDR3: CASSGGLLGYTF
DNA: TGTGCCAGCAGTGGGGGACTACTGGGCTACACCTTC

size: .
V: TRBV28
D: .
J: TRBJ2-4
CDR3: CASSIRQIAKNIQYF
DNA: TGTGCCAGCAGTATACGACAGATAGCCAAAAACATTCAGTACTTC

size: .
V: TRBV18
D: TRBD1
J: TRBJ1-2
CDR3: CASSPDRVYGYTF
DNA: TGTGCCAGCTCACCGGACAGGGTATATGGCTACACCTTC

size: .
V: TRBV28
D: .
J: TRBJ1-6
CDR3: CASSLLGHSPLHF
DNA: TGTGCCAGCAGTCTACTAGGGCATTCACCCCTCCACTTT

size: once
V: TRBV15
D: TRBD1
J: TRBJ1-4
CDR3: CATSLDRGAEKLFF
DNA: TGTGCCACCAGCCTGGACAGGGGCGCTGAAAAACTGTTTTTT

size: .
V: TRBV5-1
D: .
J: TRBJ1-4
CDR3: CASSFQGGNEKLFF
DNA: TGCGCCAGCAGCTTTCAGGGAGGGAATGAAAAACTGTTTTTT

size: .
V: TRBV7-9
D: .
J: TRBJ2-7
CDR3: CASSMTANEQYF
DNA: TGTGCCAGCAGCATGACAGCAAACGAGCAGTACTTC

size: .
V: TRBV30
D: TRBD1
J: TRBJ1-4
CDR3: CATSSGTGRNNEKLFF
DNA: TGTGCCACCTCTTCCGGGACAGGTCGTAATAATGAAAAACTGTTTTTT

size: once
V: TRBV4-1
D: TRBD2
J: TRBJ2-7
CDR3: CASSQGFSGRRDEQYF
DNA: TGCGCCAGCAGCCAAGGGTTTAGCGGGAGGAGGGACGAGCAGTACTTC

size: .
V: TRBV6-5
D: TRBD1
J: TRBJ2-1
CDR3: CASRRDRGMGDEQFF
DNA: TGTGCCAGCAGGCGAGACAGGGGGATGGGCGATGAGCAGTTCTTC

size: .
V: TRBV19
D: TRBD2
J: TRBJ2-3
CDR3: CASTRRLAGRGTDTQYF
DNA: TGTGCCAGTACTCGACGACTAGCGGGAAGAGGCACAGATACGCAGTATTTT

size: .
V: TRBV7-9
D: .
J: TRBJ1-6
CDR3: CASSLVRVGNSPLHF
DNA: TGTGCCAGCAGCTTAGTCAGGGTAGGGAATTCACCCCTCCACTTT

size: .
V: TRBV15
D: .
J: TRBJ2-2
CDR3: CATSSILGSPGELFF
DNA: TGTGCCACCAGTAGTATCCTAGGATCCCCCGGGGAGCTGTTTTTT

size: .
V: TRBV28
D: TRBD1
J: TRBJ1-1
CDR3: CASSFGTVEAFF
DNA: TGTGCCAGCAGTTTCGGGACAGTAGAAGCTTTCTTT

size: .
V: TRBV18
D: TRBD1
J: TRBJ1-6
CDR3: CASSPLGDRATSPLHF
DNA: TGTGCCAGCTCCCCATTGGGGGACAGGGCGACCTCACCCCTCCACTTT

size: few
V: TRBV7-2
D: .
J: TRBJ2-1
CDR3: CASSSLLSSSYNEQFF
DNA: TGTGCCAGCAGCTCACTCTTAAGTAGCTCCTACAATGAGCAGTTCTTC

size: .
V: TRBV5-4
D: .
J: TRBJ2-4
CDR3: CASSLEAGMVQNIQYF
DNA: TGTGCCAGCAGCTTGGAGGCAGGGATGGTGCAAAACATTCAGTACTTC

size: .
V: TRBV10-3
D: .
J: TRBJ2-7
CDR3: CAISDPGRGSYEQYF
DNA: TGTGCCATCAGTGATCCGGGCAGGGGCTCCTACGAGCAGTACTTC

size: few
V: TRBV19
D: .
J: TRBJ1-1
CDR3: CASKSLMRNTEAFF
DNA: TGTGCCAGTAAGTCCCTCATGAGGAACACTGAAGCTTTCTTT

size: .
V: TRBV5-1
D: TRBD2
J: TRBJ2-4
CDR3: CASSLMGLAENIQYF
DNA: TGCGCCAGCAGCTTGATGGGACTAGCGGAAAACATTCAGTACTTC

size: few
V: TRBV19
D: .
J: TRBJ1-1
CDR3: CASSIVGSREAFF
DNA: TGTGCCAGTAGTATAGTCGGAAGTAGGGAGGCTTTCTTT

size: .
V: TRBV9
D: TRBD1
J: TRBJ1-1
CDR3: CASSPQGTGVTEAFF
DNA: TGTGCCAGCAGCCCACAGGGGACCGGGGTCACTGAAGCTTTCTTT

size: .
V: TRBV15
D: TRBD2
J: TRBJ2-1
CDR3: CATRGLAEPYNEQFF
DNA: TGTGCCACCAGGGGACTAGCGGAACCCTACAATGAGCAGTTCTTC

size: .
V: TRBV19
D: TRBD1
J: TRBJ2-6
CDR3: CASSETGGSGANVLTF
DNA: TGTGCCAGTAGTGAAACAGGGGGCTCTGGGGCCAACGTCCTGACTTTC